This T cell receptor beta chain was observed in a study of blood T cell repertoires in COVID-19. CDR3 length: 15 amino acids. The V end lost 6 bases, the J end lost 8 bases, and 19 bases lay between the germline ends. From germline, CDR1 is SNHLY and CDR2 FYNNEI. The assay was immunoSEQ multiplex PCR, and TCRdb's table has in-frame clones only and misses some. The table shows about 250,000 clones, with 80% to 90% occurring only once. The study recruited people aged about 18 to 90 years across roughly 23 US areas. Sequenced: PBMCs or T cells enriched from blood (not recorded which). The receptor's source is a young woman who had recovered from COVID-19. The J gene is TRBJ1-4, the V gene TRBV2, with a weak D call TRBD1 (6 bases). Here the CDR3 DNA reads TGTGCCAGCAGGAAAATACAGGGCGTGCAGGAAAAACTGTTTTTT. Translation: CASRKIQGVQEKLFF.